This T cell receptor (beta chain) is drawn from a study of CD8 T cells in ankylosing spondylitis. Whole-study findings and limits: Made up of about eight highly homologous variants, a TCR beta motif appeared characteristic of ankylosing spondylitis blood. Matched ankylosing spondylitis synovial fluid reportedly contained a significantly enriched population of disease-linked clones.

This CDR3 spans 11 amino acids. CDR1 is DFQATT, CDR2 SNEGSKA, per germline (reference sequence). Trimming shortened V by 1 base and J by 8 bases, and 8 bases separated the two germline ends. Preparation of TCR beta libraries was done by quantitative 5'-RACE with molecular barcodes. One entry per CDR3 protein, called by TCRdb with MiXCR from the 5' RACE reads. The table records roughly 180,000 distinct CDR3 sequences, 10% to 15% of them present only once. This clonotype has a handful of counts. Its cognate antigen is unknown. The V gene is TRBV20-1, the J gene TRBJ1-2, with a tentative D call TRBD1 (5 bases). The sequenced sample consisted of blood, either unsorted or a sorted T cell fraction (not recorded which). This sequence was found in a female donor with ankylosing spondylitis or in good health (not recorded which). The chain's CDR3 is CSARGGEGYTF. The CDR3 bases are TGCAGTGCTAGAGGGGGCGAAGGCTACACCTTC.